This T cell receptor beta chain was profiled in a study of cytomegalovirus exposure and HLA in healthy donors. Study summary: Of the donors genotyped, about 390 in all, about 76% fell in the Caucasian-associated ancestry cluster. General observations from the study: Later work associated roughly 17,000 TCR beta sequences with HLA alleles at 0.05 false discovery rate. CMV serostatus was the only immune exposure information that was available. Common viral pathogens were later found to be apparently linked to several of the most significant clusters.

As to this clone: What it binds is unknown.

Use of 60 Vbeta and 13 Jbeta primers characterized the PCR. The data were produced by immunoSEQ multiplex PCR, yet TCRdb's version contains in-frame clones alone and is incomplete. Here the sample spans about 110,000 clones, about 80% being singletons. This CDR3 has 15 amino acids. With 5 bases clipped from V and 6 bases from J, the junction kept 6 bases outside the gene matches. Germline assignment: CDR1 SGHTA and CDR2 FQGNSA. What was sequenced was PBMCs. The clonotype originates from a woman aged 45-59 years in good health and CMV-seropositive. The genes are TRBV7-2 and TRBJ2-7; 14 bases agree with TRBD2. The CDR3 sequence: CASSAGLAGVLEQYF. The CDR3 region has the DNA TGTGCCAGCAGCGCGGGACTAGCGGGAGTCCTCGAGCAGTACTTC.